This T cell receptor beta chain originates from a study of tissue T cells after allogeneic stem cell transplantation. The CDR3 is made up of 15 amino acids. Germline lookup yields CDR1 MSHET and CDR2 SYDVDS. Unmatched junction bases numbered 4, after V lost 3 bases and J lost 2 bases. Findings of the study overall: Alloreactivity or antigen specificity of tissue TCRs was not determined; some clones might be host cells. Few T cell clones were shared across patients, but motif clusters showed tissue-specific shared signatures.

Sequencing was performed with immunoSEQ multiplex PCR; in TCRdb, only in-frame clones are kept and a portion is missing. This table has about 2,300 clones, roughly two thirds appearing once. Note on this clone: Its antigen is undetermined. Gene names denote mouse genes. The read ends 1 residue early relative to the CDR3; the germline J gene fills the gap. Other nucleotide sequences in the sample specify the same CDR3.

The J gene is TRBJ1-3, the V gene TRBV29; 7 bases line up with TRBD1. The TCR sequence derives from a female BALB/c mouse in good health. The MHC haplotype recorded for the strain is H2-d. The specimen was gut tissue. This chain's CDR3 is CASSFPGQTGNTLYF. CDR3 DNA, as far as it was read: TGTGCTAGCAGTTTCCCGGGACAGACTGGAAATACGCTCTAT.